This TCR beta chain was documented in a study of lymphopenia after photon versus proton radiotherapy. Assay used: immunoSEQ multiplex PCR; TCRdb lists only in-frame clones, some missing. The table lists about 17,000 clones, 92% of them singletons. V dropped 4 bases and J dropped 3 bases, with 13 bases sitting between them. This CDR3 is 14 amino acids long. From germline, CDR1 is SGHNT and CDR2 YYREEE (reference sequence). The sequences come from peripheral blood, collected from a patient treated with photon-based radiotherapy. The TCR sequence derives from a woman aged 40 to 50 with cholangiocarcinoma. V and J are TRBV5-4 and TRBJ1-1; D is unresolved. CDR3 amino acids: CASSPNGRDTEAFF. In nucleotides, the CDR3 is TGTGCCAGCAGCCCGAACGGAAGGGACACTGAAGCTTTCTTT.